Sequencing of this T cell receptor beta chain was carried out in a study of blood T cell repertoires in COVID-19. Study overall: Acute and convalescent COVID-19 specimens originated in the United States, Italy and Spain.

With V trimmed by 7 bases and J by 3 bases, 3 bases remained unmatched. Per the germline V gene, CDR1 is MNHEY and CDR2 is SVGAGI. There are 14 residues in the CDR3. In the authors' methods: Reference gene primer amplification in the assay estimated nucleated cell counts. Sequencing used immunoSEQ multiplex PCR; TCRdb keeps in-frame clones, though not all of them. The DNA gave D and trimming, while V, J and clone size come from that table. The sample has about 180,000 clones, 85% to 90% seen once; the top ten hold under 3%. The chain couples TRBV6-5 to TRBJ1-2, with 12 nucleotides matching TRBD1. The sequence derives from a woman aged 25 to 39 with active or convalescent COVID-19. Sequencing was done on a sample of peripheral blood. Here the CDR3 reads CASKRDRGHYGYTF. The CDR3 DNA sequence: TGTGCCAGCAAAAGGGACAGGGGGCACTATGGCTACACCTTC.